Included here is one T cell receptor beta chain sequence, with context. These data are taken from a study of OX40 agonist ivuxolimab in advanced cancers. Across the whole study: Patients' therapy was ivuxolimab, an antibody that acts as an agonist of OX40 (CD134).

Systemic immunosuppression or autoimmune disease history was grounds to exclude patients. Repertoires were generated with immunoSEQ multiplex PCR, while TCRdb's copy carries only in-frame clones and drops some. The profile shows tens of thousands of clones, 86% of them singletons. Between the trimmed V and J ends, which lost 0 bases and 4 bases, there was a span of 12 bases. The CDR3 loop spans 15 amino acids. Looked up from germline, CDR1 is MNHEY and CDR2 is SVGAGI. This TCR came from an adult with an advanced solid tumor such as melanoma, head and neck, liver or kidney cancer. The J gene is TRBJ1-1, the V gene TRBV6-5; no clear D. Specimen: CD4+ or CD8+ T cells sorted from blood, collected in a trial of the OX40 agonist ivuxolimab. Written as DNA, the CDR3 is TGTGCCAGCAGTTACTCGAATCAGGATTTCACTGAAGCTTTCTTT. This codes for CASSYSNQDFTEAFF.